The source of this TCR beta chain is a study of cytomegalovirus exposure and HLA in healthy donors. Study details: In terms of ancestry, the Caucasian-associated cluster contained 75% to 90% of the approximately 430 genotyped donors.

About this clone itself: Its specificity is not known.

The CDR3 is 16 residues long. Germline CDR1 is LGHNA and CDR2 is YNFKEQ. Trimming removed 1 base at V and 1 base at J, with 12 bases between. PCR involved 60 Vbeta and 13 Jbeta primers. The assay was immunoSEQ multiplex PCR, and TCRdb's table has in-frame clones only and misses some. This table holds about 210,000 clones, about 83% found once. General observations from the study: Among CMV-associated TCR beta chains, most appeared HLA-restricted in a later analysis. In vitro, three CMV-associated chains proved specific for CMV antigens.

The gene calls are TRBV4-2 and TRBJ2-3, with D possibly matching TRBD2 (6 bases). The source is a man between 35 and 55 years old in good health and CMV-seropositive. Sequencing input: PBMCs. The CDR3 sequence is CASSQVLSSGTDTQYF. The CDR3 region has the DNA TGTGCCAGCAGCCAAGTTCTGTCTAGCGGCACAGATACGCAGTATTTT.